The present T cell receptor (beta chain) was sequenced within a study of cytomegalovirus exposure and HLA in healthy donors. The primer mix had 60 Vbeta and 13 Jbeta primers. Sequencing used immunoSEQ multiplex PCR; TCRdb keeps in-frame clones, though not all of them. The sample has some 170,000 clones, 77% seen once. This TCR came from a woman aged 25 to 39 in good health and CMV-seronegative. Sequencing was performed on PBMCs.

The CDR3 sequence is CASSDTSGIYNEQFF. The CDR3 DNA follows: TGTGCCAGCAGTGATACTAGCGGGATTTACAATGAGCAGTTCTTC. The chain links TRBV27 to TRBJ2-1; TRBD2 aligns across 10 bases. This CDR3 spans 15 amino acids. Germline V gene data show CDR1 as MNHEY and CDR2 as SMNVEV (reference sequence). Unmatched junction bases numbered 5, after V lost 5 bases and J lost 4 bases.